This T cell receptor beta chain was captured by sequencing in a study of OX40 agonist ivuxolimab in advanced cancers. Broader study findings: Normalized expansion of T-cell clones was also low for some nonresponders. Within 6 weeks, CD4+ and CD8+ blood T cells expanded clonally at 0.1 to 3.0 mg/kg.

The data were produced by immunoSEQ multiplex PCR, yet TCRdb's version contains in-frame clones alone and is incomplete. The sample holds some 50,000 clones; about 86% are singletons and the top ten take about 7%. A note on this clone: Antigen unknown.

Trimming took 4 bases from V and 1 from J, leaving 17 bases between them. The V gene's germline CDR1 is SGDLS and CDR2 YYNGEE. The CDR3 is made up of 17 amino acids. This receptor was identified in an adult with an advanced solid tumor such as melanoma, head and neck, liver or kidney cancer. This specimen consisted of CD4+ or CD8+ T cells sorted from blood, obtained in a trial of the OX40 agonist ivuxolimab. The rearrangement joins TRBV9 to TRBJ2-2, with D tentatively TRBD1 or TRBD2 (5 bases each). The CDR3 DNA sequence: TGTGCCAGCAGCTTCACCCCCCGGGACGGGAACACCGGGGAGCTGTTTTTT. It specifies CASSFTPRDGNTGELFF.